This T cell receptor (beta chain) came from a study of identical twins. CDR3 size: 14 residues. Germline V CDR1 and CDR2: SGHRS, YFSETQ. V dropped 8 bases and J dropped 0 bases, with 13 bases sitting between them. A few counts support this clonotype. Each CDR3 protein gets one entry after TCRdb re-called the 5' RACE reads with MiXCR. The repertoire holds approximately 500,000 distinct CDR3 sequences, with 13% to 15% as singletons. Healthy Caucasian individuals made up all the donors. Another study also made use of these data, one on yellow fever vaccine responses in identical twins.

Sequenced input: CD4+ T cells sorted from blood. The V call is TRBV5-1, the J call TRBJ2-3; weak D call: TRBD1 (5 bases). The receptor was isolated from a woman aged 18-35 years in good health. The CDR3 coding sequence is TGCGCCAGTAAGGGGCATGCGAGCACAGATACGCAGTATTTT. Residues: CASKGHASTDTQYF.